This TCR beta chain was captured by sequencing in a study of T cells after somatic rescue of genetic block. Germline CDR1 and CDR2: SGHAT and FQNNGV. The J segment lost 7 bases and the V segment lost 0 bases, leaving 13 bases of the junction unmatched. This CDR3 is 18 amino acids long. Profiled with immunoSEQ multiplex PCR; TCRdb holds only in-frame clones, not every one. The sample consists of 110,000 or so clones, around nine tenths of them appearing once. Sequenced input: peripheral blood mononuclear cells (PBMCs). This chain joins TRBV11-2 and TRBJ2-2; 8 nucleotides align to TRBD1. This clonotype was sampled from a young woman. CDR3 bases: TGTGCCAGCAGCTTAGATCGGAGGACAGGGCGAAAGGGCGGGGAGCTGTTTTTT. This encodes CASSLDRRTGRKGGELFF.